This TCR beta chain was documented in a study of blood T cell repertoires in COVID-19. Study-wide context: Sample material is recorded as cDNA or gDNA derived from T cells, B-cell-depleted T cells, or PBMCs.

The CDR3 contains 13 residues. The J segment lost 8 bases and the V segment lost 2 bases, leaving 4 bases of the junction unmatched. Germline V gene sequence: CDR1 MNHEY, CDR2 SMNVEV (reference sequence). Some clones are missing from TCRdb's copy, which holds only in-frame ones; the method was immunoSEQ multiplex PCR. The sample has about 220,000 clones, 70% to 85% seen once. This TCR was recovered from a woman aged 60-70 years who had recovered from COVID-19. The source material was PBMCs or T cells enriched from blood (not recorded which). V and J are TRBV27 and TRBJ1-2, with 8 bases identical to TRBD1. CDR3 sequence: CASSLRQGLGYTF. DNA of the CDR3: TGTGCCAGCAGTTTAAGACAGGGGTTGGGCTACACCTTC.